This TCR beta chain was captured by sequencing in a study of blood T cell repertoires in COVID-19. Here immunoSEQ multiplex PCR was the method, and the copy in TCRdb shows in-frame clones only, minus some. Counted here are 100,000 to 130,000 clones, about nine tenths occurring once; the ten biggest clones make up less than 1.5%. This clone was recorded once. CDR1 is SEHNR, CDR2 FQNEAQ, per germline (reference sequence). Trimming cost V 4 bases and J 5 bases; bases outside gene matches: 9. The CDR3 totals 17 residues. What was sequenced was peripheral blood. This chain uses TRBV7-9 with TRBJ2-5; 14 bases fit TRBD2. The origin of this receptor is a woman in her 30s with acute or convalescent COVID-19. The CDR3 here is CASSSPTSGRAHETQYF. As DNA, the CDR3 is TGTGCCAGCAGCTCACCGACTAGCGGGAGGGCCCATGAGACCCAGTACTTC.